This TCR beta chain was sequenced during a study of blood T cell repertoires in COVID-19. CDR1 and CDR2 from the germline V gene are SEHNR and FQNEAQ (reference sequence). This CDR3 is 15 amino acids long. With V trimmed by 6 bases and J by 4 bases, 8 bases remained unmatched. Measured with immunoSEQ multiplex PCR; TCRdb has only the in-frame clones, and not every one. This table has roughly 270,000 clones, 80% to 85% appearing once. Sequencing was carried out using PBMCs or T cells enriched from blood (not recorded which). The source of this sequence is a man aged 35-49 years who had been exposed to COVID-19. The rearrangement joins TRBV7-9 to TRBJ1-3, with 8 positions matching TRBD1. DNA for the CDR3: TGTGCCAGCAGTGATACCGGGACAGGCGGAAACACCATATATTTT. Translated: CASSDTGTGGNTIYF.